The source of this T cell receptor beta chain is a study of CD8 T cells in Susac syndrome. With respect to this clonotype: What it recognizes is unknown.

The RNA input was roughly 0.45 to 1 ug, and it was reverse transcribed with random hexamers. With immunoSEQ multiplex PCR, TCR beta CDR3 was amplified across 54 Vbeta and 13 Jbeta. Each CDR3 protein gets one entry after TCRdb re-called the immunoSEQ multiplex PCR reads with MiXCR. Among over 150,000 distinct CDR3 sequences listed, roughly 94% were seen once. Diagnostic criteria for definite or probable disease, in their recently defined form, were met by the patients with Susac syndrome. Bulk CD8+ and CD4+ cells came from magnetic negative isolation; CD8+ TEMRA by FACS. CDR3 length equals 12 residues. The germline CDR1 and CDR2 sequences are MDHEN and SYDVKM. The V gene lost 4 bases and the J gene lost 5 bases, with 9 bases spanning the gap. The study's findings and limits: An acknowledgment was made by the study that its TCR sequencing and HLA analysis involved relatively few individuals.

Source material: CD4+ T cells from PBMCs. This rearrangement joins TRBV28 to TRBJ2-7; D gene uncertain. The receptor comes from a human donor with Susac syndrome. The CDR3 region has the DNA TGTGCCAGCAGTTACTTACTTGACGAGCAGTACTTC. As protein: CASSYLLDEQYF. Supplemented by reference TRBV28 and TRBJ2-7, the full variable domain reads DVKVTQSSRYLVKRTGEKVFLECVQDMDHENMFWYRQDPGLGLRLIYFSYDVKMKEKGDIPEGYSVSREKKERFSLILESASTNQTSMYLCASSYLLDEQYFGPGTRLTVT.